This T cell receptor (beta chain) was documented in a study of neurological immune-mediated disorders (dated by TCRdb to the late 2010s). Some background on the complete study: Peripheral blood TCR-beta repertoires from patients with HTLV-I-associated myelopathy (HAM/TSP), patients with multiple sclerosis, and healthy controls were compared in the study using UMI-based sequencing. Alongside PBMC samples, the set of 106 TCR-beta libraries contained longitudinal samples, technical triplicates, and paired CD4+ and CD8+ T-cell subsets that had been sorted. The cohort was made up of 68 subjects, consisting of around 14 HAM/TSP patients, approximately 35 multiple sclerosis patients and 20 healthy controls.

This clonotype registers as medium-sized (0.01 to 0.1%) within its sample. Its cognate antigen has yet to be identified. The record has no base qualities; no much larger clone is one base away. cDNA was synthesized by template-switch 5'RACE using a primer with a 10-nucleotide random unique molecular identifier that tagged each TCR transcript. Every sequencing run yielded over 180 million TCR-beta sequences covering 15-18 subjects. Total RNA was extracted with the RNeasy kit. TCR-beta VDJ regions were amplified with primers for the TCR constant region and the 5'RACE anchor, using the KAPA Real-time Library Amplification kit. A first PCR added sample indexes and Illumina adaptors, after which a second PCR increased the library yield. After purification with Ampure beads, the TCR product of roughly 650 bp was size-selected on a 2% E-gel SizeSelection system. Before pooling, libraries had their quality checked on a Bioanalyzer, their concentration measured with Qubit, and their quantity determined with the Kapa Library Quantification kit. An Illumina HiSeq 2500 sequenced the libraries paired-end 2 x 150 bp. To increase sequence diversity, about 23-32% phiX was spiked into each library pool. On the study's bioinformatics: The UMI-based MiGEC pipeline processed quality-filtered reads and removed over 85% of raw TCR sequences during error correction. IMGT germline references were used for alignment of VDJ genes, and clonotypes were defined by a unique CDR3 amino acid sequence together with V-J genes. VDJtools evaluated clonal expansion, Shannon diversity and CDR3 relatedness (CalcPairwiseDistances, ClusterSamples); CLCbio workbench built phylogenetic trees. Using coefficient-of-variation modelling across technical triplicates, the study counted a clone as expanded if it had at least 8 unique UMIs. The public sequencing data were trimmed at Q25 with fastp and processed into clonotypes with MiXCR by TCRdb, which kept only in-frame beta chains. A single entry per CDR3 protein holds the most common genes and DNA from its merged rows. It is TCRdb's table, rather than the study itself, that gives the V and J calls and clone size. The sample table lists tens of thousands of distinct CDR3 sequences, roughly 13% of them with a count of one. Approximately 11% of the sample is held by the ten biggest clonotypes.

For the unsorted PBMC libraries, 2 million PBMCs were stored in RNAlater at -80 degrees C until RNA extraction and were used to generate the libraries. Peripheral blood was subjected to Ficoll-Hypaque density gradient centrifugation to isolate PBMCs, which were then cryopreserved in liquid nitrogen. The CDR3 covers 13 residues, taking in both the cysteine and the phenylalanine. The kept DNA is CDR3 alone, 39 bases in frame from the first base. CDR1 and CDR2 are drawn from the germline V gene: SGHTA, FQGTGA. V loses 4 bases of germline sequence and J loses 9 bases, and the interval between the two ends is 13 bases. Study-wide conclusions, independent of this receptor: No identical CDR3 amino acid sequences were found to be shared among expanded clones across subjects, suggesting that TCR-beta repertoires were private in all groups. The highest TCR clonal expansion was observed in HAM/TSP patients, whereas the lowest was observed in MS patients, even when compared with healthy controls.

Recombination linked TRBV7-3 to TRBJ2-1, with the D call perhaps TRBD1 or TRBD2, each one matching 5 bases. The sequenced sample consisted of PBMCs. The clonotype comes from an older woman with HTLV-1-associated myelopathy (HAM/TSP). The nucleotide sequence is given as TGTGCCAGCAGCTCGCTGGGGACCGGTGAGCAGTTCTTC. This is translated as CASSSLGTGEQFF.